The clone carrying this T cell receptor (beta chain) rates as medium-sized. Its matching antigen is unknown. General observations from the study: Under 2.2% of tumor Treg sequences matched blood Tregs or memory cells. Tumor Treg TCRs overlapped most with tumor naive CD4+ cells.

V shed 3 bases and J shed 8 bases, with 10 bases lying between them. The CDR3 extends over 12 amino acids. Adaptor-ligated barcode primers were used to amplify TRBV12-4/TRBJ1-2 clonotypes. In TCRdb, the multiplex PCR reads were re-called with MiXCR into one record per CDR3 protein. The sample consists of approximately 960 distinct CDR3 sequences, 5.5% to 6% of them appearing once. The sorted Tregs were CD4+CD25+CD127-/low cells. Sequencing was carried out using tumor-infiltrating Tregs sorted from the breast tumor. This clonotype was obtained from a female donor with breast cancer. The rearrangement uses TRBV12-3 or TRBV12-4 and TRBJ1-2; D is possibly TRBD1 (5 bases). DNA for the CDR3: TGTGCCAGCAGTTTTGGGCAGGGCGGCTACACCTTC. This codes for CASSFGQGGYTF.